One sample yielded the 20 T cell receptor beta chains listed below, sequenced in a study of blood T cells in healthy people across ages. Sample-barcoded 5' priming and a J-beta primer mix drove a second PCR of roughly 7 to 11 cycles. MiXCR, applied by TCRdb to the 5' RACE reads, yields one record per CDR3 protein. The table shows some 920,000 distinct CDR3 sequences, with roughly half occurring only once. The material sequenced was blood. These TCRs come from a woman aged 55-69 years in good health.

This chain links TRBV9 with TRBJ1-2; 9 nucleotides line up with TRBD1. In germline, CDR1 is SGDLS, CDR2 YYNGEE. V lost 2 bases to trimming and J lost 1 base; unmatched junction nucleotides: 6. The CDR3 loop spans 16 amino acids. CDR3 bases: TGTGCCAGCAGCGTTAACAGGGGGCCGATTAACTATGGCTACACCTTC. It encodes CASSVNRGPINYGYTF.

The chain has TRBV7-2 and TRBJ2-7; D ambiguous. The CDR3 extends over 12 amino acids. Trimming removed 6 bases at V and 4 bases at J, with 10 bases between. Germline V CDR1 and CDR2: SGHTA, FQGNSA. CDR3 coding DNA: TGTGCCAGCAGATCCCCCAAGTACGAGCAGTACTTC. It translates to CASRSPKYEQYF.

The rearrangement links TRBV6-1 to TRBJ2-5; 10 bases fit TRBD1. Near its end, the DNA agrees better with TRBJ2-7, so the J call may be wrong. The CDR3 extends over 14 amino acids. The germline V gene encodes CDR1 MNHNS and CDR2 SASEGT. CDR3 sequence: CASNQDRGHDEQYF. The DNA for the CDR3 is TGTGCCAGCAATCAAGACAGGGGGCACGACGAGCAGTACTTC.

This chain joins TRBV9 and TRBJ1-1; possibly TRBD1 for D (5 bases). The CDR3 sequence is 14 residues long. Germline V gene data show CDR1 as SGDLS and CDR2 as YYNGEE. V was shortened by 5 bases and J by 11 bases, with 22 bases between the two germline ends. The CDR3 is CASRPGTQEGWAFF. CDR3 nucleotide sequence: TGTGCCAGCAGACCAGGCACACAGGAGGGTTGGGCTTTCTTT.

V usage is TRBV4-1 and J usage is TRBJ2-3; the D call may be TRBD1 or TRBD2 (5 bases each). Trimming left V 4 bases short and J 6 bases short, with 17 bases between. This CDR3 has 15 amino acids. Per the germline V gene, CDR1 is MGHRA and CDR2 is YSYEKL. CDR3 protein: CASSPGALPRDTQYF. As DNA, the CDR3 is TGCGCCAGCAGCCCCGGGGCCCTCCCCCGGGATACGCAGTATTTT.

Ten or more counts support this clonotype. This could be a read error, since a much larger clone is one nucleotide away. The gene calls are TRBV7-2 and TRBJ2-1, with 8 bases that match TRBD2. The J call is in doubt because the DNA end fits TRBJ2-7 better. The length of the CDR3 is 16 residues. CDR1 is SGHTA, CDR2 FQGNSA, per germline. CDR3 DNA: TGTGCCAGCAGCTTAGCCGGGACTAGAGGGAACAATGAGCAGTACTTC. Residues: CASSLAGTRGNNEQYF.

This clonotype occurred a few times. This chain joins TRBV6-2 or TRBV6-3 and TRBJ2-1; 9 nucleotides agree with TRBD2. The germline gives CDR1 MNHEY, CDR2 SVGEGT. Losses at the gene ends were 6 bases for V and 7 bases for J; bases not matched to a gene: 4. This CDR3 comprises 13 residues. CDR3 residues: CASRSAGGNEQFF. CDR3 sequence (DNA): TGTGCCAGCAGGTCCGCGGGAGGGAATGAGCAGTTCTTC.

This clonotype was seen only a few times. The chain uses TRBV7-2 and TRBJ2-5, with D possibly being TRBD1 (5 bases). Trimming took 1 base from V and 4 from J, leaving 10 bases between them. CDR3 size: 14 residues. Germline lookup yields CDR1 SGHTA and CDR2 FQGNSA. In DNA form, the CDR3 reads TGTGCCAGCAGCTTAGACCAGGGTGCAGAGACCCAGTACTTC. This encodes CASSLDQGAETQYF.

This clonotype was observed a handful of times. J is TRBJ2-4 and V is TRBV4-3; TRBD2 is a possible D gene (5 bases). This CDR3 comprises 16 residues. Germline-derived CDR1 and CDR2 are LGHNA and YSLEER. Trimming left V 0 bases short and J 4 bases short, with 13 bases between. DNA for the CDR3: TGCGCCAGCAGCCAAGATGGGTTCCGGGGTAAAAACATTCAGTACTTC. Translated, it gives CASSQDGFRGKNIQYF.

V and J are TRBV7-8 and TRBJ2-5; 11 bases are shared with TRBD1. V gave up 4 bases and J gave up 5 bases; unmatched junction bases: 18. The germline gives CDR1 SGHVS, CDR2 FQNEAQ. The CDR3 has 19 amino acids. In DNA, the CDR3 is TGTGCCAGCAGCTCCTCATACTTCCGGGACAGGGGGTTCGGGGAGACCCAGTACTTC. Amino acid sequence: CASSSSYFRDRGFGETQYF.

This chain connects TRBV9 to TRBJ2-1; 7 bases are shared with TRBD2. There are 16 residues in the CDR3. Germline CDR1 SGDLS, CDR2 YYNGEE. The trim removed 0 bases at V and 7 bases at J, leaving 10 bases unmatched. In nucleotides, the CDR3 is TGTGCCAGCAGCGTAGTGGGAGGGAGTGCGAGGAATGAGCAGTTCTTC. Its protein is CASSVVGGSARNEQFF.

J is TRBJ2-7 and V is TRBV24-1; 10 bases align to TRBD2. V was clipped by 3 bases and J by 5 bases; unmatched bases: 3. This CDR3 is built from 14 residues. The germline V gene encodes CDR1 KGHDR and CDR2 SFDVKD. Here the CDR3 DNA reads TGTGCCACCAGTGATAGGACTAGCGGTAACGAGCAGTACTTC. This gives the protein CATSDRTSGNEQYF.

This clonotype was counted a few times. The V gene is TRBV29-1, the J gene TRBJ2-7, with 9 bases fitting TRBD2. Per germline, CDR1 SQVTM and CDR2 ANQGSEA. J was trimmed by 2 bases and V by 4 bases; bases with no gene match: 9. The CDR3 runs 15 residues. The CDR3 region is CSVVIAGVITYEQYF. The CDR3 DNA sequence: TGCAGCGTTGTGATAGCGGGAGTTATCACCTACGAGCAGTACTTC.

This clonotype was seen a few times. The chain has TRBV4-1 and TRBJ1-6; 8 bases agree with TRBD1. V dropped 4 bases and J dropped 7; count of bases not matched to a gene: 6. This CDR3 is 15 amino acids long. Per the germline V gene, CDR1 is MGHRA and CDR2 is YSYEKL. The CDR3 nucleotides read TGCGCCAGCAGCCCGATTTGGACAGGGAATTCACCCCTCCACTTT. This gives the protein CASSPIWTGNSPLHF.

V is TRBV9 and J is TRBJ1-2; no definite D call. The ends were cut back, 0 bases at V and 7 bases at J, with 10 bases in the middle. Germline assignment: CDR1 SGDLS and CDR2 YYNGEE. CDR3 size: 13 residues. The CDR3 DNA reads as TGTGCCAGCAGCGTAGTTGGAGGGTCTGGCTACACCTTC. Its protein product is CASSVVGGSGYTF.

The chain links TRBV30 to TRBJ2-5, with D maybe TRBD2 (6 bases). Germline assignment: CDR1 GTSNPN and CDR2 SVGIG (reference sequence). The CDR3 spans 13 residues. Trimming left V 2 bases short and J 1 base short, with 8 bases between. Written as DNA, the CDR3 is TGTGCCTGGAGTCGGGACTTCCAAGAGACCCAGTACTTC. Its protein is CAWSRDFQETQYF.

This clonotype was seen once. This chain joins TRBV7-2 and TRBJ2-3; TRBD1 matches 7 bases. Germline assignment: CDR1 SGHTA and CDR2 FQGNSA. The junction had 11 bases not matched to a gene; V was cut back by 2 bases and J by 3 bases. There are 17 residues in the CDR3. CDR3 bases: TGTGCCAGCAGCTTACCATCACAGGGGTGGAGTACAGATACGCAGTATTTT. This sequence encodes CASSLPSQGWSTDTQYF.

This clonotype has just a few counts. The chain carries TRBV4-1 and TRBJ2-3; D gene ambiguous. Per germline, CDR1 MGHRA and CDR2 YSYEKL. The CDR3 spans 16 residues. The V end lost 2 bases, the J end lost 6 bases, and 18 bases lay between the germline ends. CDR3 loop: CASSQMISGISDTQYF. CDR3 nucleotide sequence: TGCGCCAGCAGCCAAATGATCAGTGGCATTAGTGATACGCAGTATTTT.

The CDR3 region is CAWSLLLNTDTQYF. The CDR3 DNA is TGTGCCTGGAGTCTCCTACTTAACACAGATACGCAGTATTTT. The V and J genes are TRBV30 and TRBJ2-3, with D hard to call. V was cut by 2 bases and J by 2 bases, with 11 bases left in between. This CDR3 comprises 14 residues. Germline lookup yields CDR1 GTSNPN and CDR2 SVGIG (reference sequence).

The chain combines TRBV20-1 with TRBJ1-2; D is unclear. The CDR3 spans 13 residues. Germline CDR1 and CDR2: DFQATT and SNEGSKA (reference sequence). The V end lost 1 base, the J end lost 3 bases, and 9 bases lay between the germline ends. CDR3 sequence (DNA): TGCAGTGCTAGAGTCCACGATCACTATGGCTACACCTTC. This codes for CSARVHDHYGYTF.